Listed below are T cell receptor beta chains from one sample, sequenced in a study of T-cell reconstitution after alpha-beta-depleted transplantation in children. TCRdb recomputed calls from the PCR reads with MiXCR, one row per CDR3 protein. The table lists over 200,000 distinct CDR3 sequences, approximately 9.5% of them singletons, with 6.2% in the top ten. The material was PBMCs from the stem cell graft donor, obtained from the stem cell graft. The receptors here all came from a human donor who donated a stem cell graft to a child with acute lymphoblastic leukemia. Each CDR3 is given with its conserved first and last residue. D genes are given only for firm matches. Clone size is stated in some rows and not others, as once, few, many or a class when expanded.

>-|-|TRBJ2-7|TRBV30
CAWSLTLSYEQYF
TGTGCCTGGAGTTTAACGCTCTCCTACGAGCAGTACTTC
>few|TRBD1|TRBJ2-5|TRBV7-6
CASSPEGASQETQYF
TGTGCCAGCAGCCCCGAGGGGGCCTCCCAAGAGACCCAGTACTTC
>few|TRBD1|TRBJ2-7|TRBV29-1
CSARISGTDRRYF
TGCAGCGCCCGGATCTCAGGGACAGATCGGCGGTACTTC
>few|TRBD1|TRBJ2-2|TRBV5-1
CASSLPSGGVPGELFF
TGCGCCAGCAGCCTCCCTTCAGGGGGTGTACCCGGGGAGCTGTTTTTT
>few|-|TRBJ2-1|TRBV29-1
CSVGTGHSYNEQFF
TGCAGCGTTGGGACGGGGCATTCCTACAATGAGCAGTTCTTC
>many|TRBD1|TRBJ1-1|TRBV20-1
CSAPDRGAEAFF
TGCAGTGCTCCTGACAGGGGGGCTGAAGCTTTCTTT
>few|TRBD1|TRBJ1-5|TRBV5-1
CASSLWGQGVSNQPQHF
TGCGCCAGCAGCTTGTGGGGACAGGGAGTTAGCAATCAGCCCCAGCATTTT
>many|-|TRBJ2-1|TRBV24-1
CATSPRDGYNEQFF
TGTGCCACCAGCCCACGGGACGGTTACAATGAGCAGTTCTTC
>many|TRBD2|TRBJ2-7|TRBV7-2
CASTSGGSYEQYF
TGTGCCAGTACTAGCGGGGGGTCCTACGAGCAGTACTTC
>-|TRBD2|TRBJ2-3|TRBV7-2
CASSSPAGRQTDTQYF
TGTGCCAGCAGCTCCCCAGCGGGGCGGCAAACAGATACGCAGTATTTT
>few|-|TRBJ1-5|TRBV7-6
CASSRGRGTNQPQHF
TGTGCCAGCAGCCGCGGGCGGGGTACCAATCAGCCCCAGCATTTT
>-|TRBD1|TRBJ2-7|TRBV5-1
CASSLVEGAGYEQYF
TGCGCCAGCAGCTTGGTCGAGGGGGCGGGCTACGAGCAGTACTTC
>many|-|TRBJ1-4|TRBV4-1
CASSMDSGHEKLFF
TGCGCCAGCAGCATGGACAGCGGACATGAAAAACTGTTTTTT
>many|-|TRBJ1-4|TRBV18
CASSLGTLGEKLFF
TGTGCCAGCTCACTCGGGACGTTGGGTGAAAAACTGTTTTTT
>many|-|TRBJ2-7|TRBV6-2/TRBV6-3
CASSIRLSSYEQYF
TGTGCCAGCAGTATTCGACTGAGCTCCTACGAGCAGTACTTC
>many|-|TRBJ1-1|TRBV10-1
CASSESNWVAFF
TGCGCCAGCAGTGAGTCGAACTGGGTTGCTTTCTTT
>-|-|TRBJ2-1|TRBV7-9
CASSLVDLEGEQFF
TGTGCCAGCAGCTTAGTTGACTTAGAGGGTGAGCAGTTCTTC